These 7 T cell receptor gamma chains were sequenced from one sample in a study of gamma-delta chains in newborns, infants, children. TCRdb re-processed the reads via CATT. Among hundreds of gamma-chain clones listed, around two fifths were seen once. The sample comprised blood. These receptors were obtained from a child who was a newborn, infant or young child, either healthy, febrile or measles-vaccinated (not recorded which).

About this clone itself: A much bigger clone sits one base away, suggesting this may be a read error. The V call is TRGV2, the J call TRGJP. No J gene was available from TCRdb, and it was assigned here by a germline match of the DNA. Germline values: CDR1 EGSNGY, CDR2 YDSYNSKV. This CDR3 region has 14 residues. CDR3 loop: CATRDGLGKKIKVF. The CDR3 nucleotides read TGTGCCACCCGGGACGGGTTGGGCAAAAAAATCAAGGTATTT.

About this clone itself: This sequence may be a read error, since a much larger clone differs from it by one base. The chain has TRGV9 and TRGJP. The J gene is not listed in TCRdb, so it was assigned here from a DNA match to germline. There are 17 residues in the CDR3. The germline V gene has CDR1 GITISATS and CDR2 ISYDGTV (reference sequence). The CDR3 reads CALWEVRGELGKKIKVF. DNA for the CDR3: TGTGCCCTGTGGGAGGTGCGGGGAGAGTTGGGCAAAAAAATCAAGGTATTT.

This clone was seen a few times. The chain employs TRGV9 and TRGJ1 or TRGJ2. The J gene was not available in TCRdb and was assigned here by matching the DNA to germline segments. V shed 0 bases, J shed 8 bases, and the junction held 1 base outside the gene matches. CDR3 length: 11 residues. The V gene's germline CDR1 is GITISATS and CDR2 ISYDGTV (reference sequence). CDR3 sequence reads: CALWEVDKKLF. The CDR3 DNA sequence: TGTGCCTTGTGGGAGGTGGATAAGAAACTCTTT.

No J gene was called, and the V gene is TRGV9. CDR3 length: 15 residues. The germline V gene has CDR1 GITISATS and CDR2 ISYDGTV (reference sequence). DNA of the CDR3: TGTGCCTTGTGGGGGCAAGAGGTGGGCAAAAAAATAAAGGTATTT. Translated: CALWGQEVGKKIKVF.

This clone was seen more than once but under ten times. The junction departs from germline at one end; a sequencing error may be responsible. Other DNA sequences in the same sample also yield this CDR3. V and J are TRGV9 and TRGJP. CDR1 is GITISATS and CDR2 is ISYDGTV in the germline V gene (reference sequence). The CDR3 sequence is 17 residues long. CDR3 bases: TGTGCCCTGTGGGAGGTGCACGGAGAGTTGGGCAAAAAAATCAAGGTATTT. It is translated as CALWEVHGELGKKIKVF.

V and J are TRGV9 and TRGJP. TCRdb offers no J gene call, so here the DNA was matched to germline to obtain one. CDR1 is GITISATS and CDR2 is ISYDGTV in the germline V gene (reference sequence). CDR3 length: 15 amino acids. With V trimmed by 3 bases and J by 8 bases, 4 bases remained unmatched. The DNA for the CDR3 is TGTGCCTTGTGGGAGTCCCAGTTGGGCAAAAAAATCAAGGTATTT. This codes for CALWESQLGKKIKVF.

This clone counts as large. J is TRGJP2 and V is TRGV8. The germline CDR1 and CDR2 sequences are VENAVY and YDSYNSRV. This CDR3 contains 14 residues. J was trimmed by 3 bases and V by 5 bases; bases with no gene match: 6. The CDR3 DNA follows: TGTGCCACCTGGGTCCGAGGTAGTGATTGGATCAAGACGTTT. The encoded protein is CATWVRGSDWIKTF.